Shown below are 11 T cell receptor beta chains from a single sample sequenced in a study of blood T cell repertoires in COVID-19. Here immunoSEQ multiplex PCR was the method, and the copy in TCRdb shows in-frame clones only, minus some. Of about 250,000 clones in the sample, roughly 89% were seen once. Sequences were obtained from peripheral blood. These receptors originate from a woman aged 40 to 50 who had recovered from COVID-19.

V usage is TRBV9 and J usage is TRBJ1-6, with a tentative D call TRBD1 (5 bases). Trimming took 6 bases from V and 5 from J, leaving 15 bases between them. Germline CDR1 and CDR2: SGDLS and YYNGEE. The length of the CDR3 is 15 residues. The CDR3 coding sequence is TGTGCCAGCAACCTAAAGGGAGGGGATAATTCACCCCTCCACTTT. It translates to CASNLKGGDNSPLHF.

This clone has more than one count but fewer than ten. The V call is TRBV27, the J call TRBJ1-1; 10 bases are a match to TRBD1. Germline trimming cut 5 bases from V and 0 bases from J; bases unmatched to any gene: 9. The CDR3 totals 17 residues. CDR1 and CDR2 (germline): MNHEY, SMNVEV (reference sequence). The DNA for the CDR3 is TGTGCCAGCAGTCCACCGGGACAGGGGAATTTGAACACTGAAGCTTTCTTT. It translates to CASSPPGQGNLNTEAFF.

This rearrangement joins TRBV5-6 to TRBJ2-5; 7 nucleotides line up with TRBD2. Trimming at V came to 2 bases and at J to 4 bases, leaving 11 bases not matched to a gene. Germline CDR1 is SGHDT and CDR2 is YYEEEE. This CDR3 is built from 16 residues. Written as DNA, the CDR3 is TGTGCCAGCAGCTTAGGTCTGGAGCGGGGTGGAGAGACCCAGTACTTC. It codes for CASSLGLERGGETQYF.

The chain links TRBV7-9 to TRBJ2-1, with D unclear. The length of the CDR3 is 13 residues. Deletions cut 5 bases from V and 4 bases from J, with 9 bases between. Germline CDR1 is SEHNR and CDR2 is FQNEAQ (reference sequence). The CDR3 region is CASSPERYNEQFF. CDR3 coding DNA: TGTGCCAGCAGCCCCGAGAGGTACAATGAGCAGTTCTTC.

CDR3 nucleotide sequence: TGTGCCAGCAGGGAGGGGACGGCCAACACTGAAGCTTTCTTT. It yields the protein CASREGTANTEAFF. The chain carries TRBV2 and TRBJ1-1, with D tentatively TRBD1 (5 bases). Trimming left V 6 bases short and J 2 bases short, with 13 bases between. CDR3 length: 14 residues. CDR1 is SNHLY and CDR2 is FYNNEI in the germline V gene.

The CDR3 spells CASSLAASGETQYF. The DNA for the CDR3 is TGCGCCAGCAGCTTGGCGGCTAGCGGAGAGACCCAGTACTTC. The chain combines TRBV5-1 with TRBJ2-5; 7 bases map to TRBD2. Germline CDR1 is SGHRS and CDR2 is YFSETQ. CDR3 length: 14 amino acids. With V trimmed by 0 bases and J by 4 bases, 3 bases remained unmatched.

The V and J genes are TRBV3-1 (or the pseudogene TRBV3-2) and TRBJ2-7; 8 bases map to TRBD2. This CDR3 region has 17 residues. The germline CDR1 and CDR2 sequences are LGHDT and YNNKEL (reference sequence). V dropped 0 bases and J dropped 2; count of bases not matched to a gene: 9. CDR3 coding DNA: TGTGCCAGCAGCCAAGAGGGGGTTAGCGGGGACCCCTACGAGCAGTACTTC. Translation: CASSQEGVSGDPYEQYF.

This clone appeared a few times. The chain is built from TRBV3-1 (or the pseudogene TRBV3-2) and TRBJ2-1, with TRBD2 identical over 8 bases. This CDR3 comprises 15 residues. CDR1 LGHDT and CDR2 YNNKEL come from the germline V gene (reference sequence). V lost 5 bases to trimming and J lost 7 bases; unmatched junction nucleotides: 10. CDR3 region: CASSSRGTSGNEQFF. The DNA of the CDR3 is TGTGCCAGCAGCTCACGGGGGACTAGTGGGAATGAGCAGTTCTTC.

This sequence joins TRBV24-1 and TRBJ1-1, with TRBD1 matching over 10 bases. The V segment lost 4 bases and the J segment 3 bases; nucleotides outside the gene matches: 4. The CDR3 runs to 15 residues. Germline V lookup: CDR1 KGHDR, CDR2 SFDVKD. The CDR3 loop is CATSDPGTGDTEAFF. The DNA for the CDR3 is TGTGCCACCAGTGACCCCGGGACAGGGGACACTGAAGCTTTCTTT.

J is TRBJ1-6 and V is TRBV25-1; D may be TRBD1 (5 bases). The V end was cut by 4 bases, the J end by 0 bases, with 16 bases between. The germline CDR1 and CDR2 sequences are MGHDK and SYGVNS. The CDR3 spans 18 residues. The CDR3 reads CASSAQGQLSSYNSPLHF. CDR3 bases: TGTGCCAGCAGTGCCCAGGGTCAGTTGAGCTCCTATAATTCACCCCTCCACTTT.

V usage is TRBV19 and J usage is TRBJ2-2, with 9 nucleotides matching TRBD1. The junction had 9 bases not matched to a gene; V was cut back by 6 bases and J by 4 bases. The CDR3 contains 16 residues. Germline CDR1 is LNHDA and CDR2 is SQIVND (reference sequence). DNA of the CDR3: TGTGCCAGTAGACTTACCGGGACAGGGCTCACCGGGGAGCTGTTTTTT. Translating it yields CASRLTGTGLTGELFF.